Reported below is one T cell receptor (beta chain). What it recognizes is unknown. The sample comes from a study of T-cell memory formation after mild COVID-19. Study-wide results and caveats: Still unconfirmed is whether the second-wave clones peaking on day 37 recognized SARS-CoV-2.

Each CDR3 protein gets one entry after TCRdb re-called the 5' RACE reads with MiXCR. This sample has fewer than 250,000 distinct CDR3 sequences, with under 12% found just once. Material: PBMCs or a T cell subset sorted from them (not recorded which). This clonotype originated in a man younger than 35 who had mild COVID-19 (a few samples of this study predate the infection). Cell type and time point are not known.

The CDR3 is CASSRAMNEKLFF. The CDR3 bases are TGTGCCAGCAGCCGGGCCATGAATGAAAAACTGTTTTTT. The genes are TRBV7-2 and TRBJ1-4, with unresolved D. V was clipped by 5 bases and J by 5 bases, with 9 bases between them. This CDR3 comprises 13 residues. Germline V gene data show CDR1 as SGHTA and CDR2 as FQGNSA.